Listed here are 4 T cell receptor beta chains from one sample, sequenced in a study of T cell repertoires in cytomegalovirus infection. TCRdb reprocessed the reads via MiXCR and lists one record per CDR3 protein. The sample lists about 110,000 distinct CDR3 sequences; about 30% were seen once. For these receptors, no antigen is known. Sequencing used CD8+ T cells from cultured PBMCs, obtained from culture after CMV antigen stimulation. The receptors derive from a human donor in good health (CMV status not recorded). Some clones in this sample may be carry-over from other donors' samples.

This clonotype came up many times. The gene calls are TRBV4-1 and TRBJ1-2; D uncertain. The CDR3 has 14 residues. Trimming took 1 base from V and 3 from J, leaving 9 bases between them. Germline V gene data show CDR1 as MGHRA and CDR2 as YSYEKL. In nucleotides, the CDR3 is TGCGCCAGCAGCCAAGGTCTCCATTACTATGGCTACACCTTC. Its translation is CASSQGLHYYGYTF.

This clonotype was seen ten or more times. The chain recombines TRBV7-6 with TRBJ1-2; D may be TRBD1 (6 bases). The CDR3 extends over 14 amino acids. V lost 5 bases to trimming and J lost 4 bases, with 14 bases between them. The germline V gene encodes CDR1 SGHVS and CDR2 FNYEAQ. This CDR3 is CASSLAGASYGYTF. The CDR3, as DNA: TGTGCCAGCAGCCTCGCAGGGGCGAGCTATGGCTACACCTTC. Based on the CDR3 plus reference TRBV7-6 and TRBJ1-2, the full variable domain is GAGVSQSPRYKVTKRGQDVALRCDPISGHVSLYWYRQALGQGPEFLTYFNYEAQQDKSGLPNDRFSAERPEGSISTLTIQRTEQRDSAMYRCASSLAGASYGYTFGSGTRLTVV.

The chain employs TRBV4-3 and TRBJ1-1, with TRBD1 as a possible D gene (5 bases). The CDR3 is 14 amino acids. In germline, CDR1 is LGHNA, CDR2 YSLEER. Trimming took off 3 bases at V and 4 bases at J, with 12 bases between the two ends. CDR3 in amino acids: CASSHLPGGTEAFF. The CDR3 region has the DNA TGCGCCAGCAGCCACCTACCGGGGGGCACTGAAGCTTTCTTT.

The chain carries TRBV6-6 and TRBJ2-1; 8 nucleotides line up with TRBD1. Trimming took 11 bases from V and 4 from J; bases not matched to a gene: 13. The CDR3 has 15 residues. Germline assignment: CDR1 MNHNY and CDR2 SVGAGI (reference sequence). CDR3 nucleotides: TGTGCCGGCGGAACAGGGACAGGTCCTTACAATGAGCAGTTCTTC. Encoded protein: CAGGTGTGPYNEQFF.